This T cell receptor beta chain was found in a study of cytomegalovirus exposure and HLA in healthy donors. Findings and limits, study-wide: Sequencing had likely introduced a cluster of highly shared sequence variants as an artifact.

Unrecorded immune exposures were likely, despite nominal health at sampling. This clone has a single count. Antigen unknown. The study ran its PCR with 60 Vbeta and 13 Jbeta primers. Produced via immunoSEQ multiplex PCR; TCRdb's table is partial and in-frame only. The table records about 160,000 clones, approximately 74% of them present only once. The receptor's source is a woman under 40 in good health and CMV-seronegative. Sequenced: PBMCs.

The CDR3 DNA reads as TGTGCCACCAGCAGAGAACGGAGATCTGGGGCCAACGTCCTGACTTTC. This gives the protein CATSRERRSGANVLTF. The chain links TRBV15 to TRBJ2-6; no clear D gene. This CDR3 spans 16 amino acids. The germline V gene has CDR1 LNHNV and CDR2 YYDKDF (reference sequence). V was cut by 0 bases and J by 1 base, with 7 bases left in between. Combining the CDR3 with reference TRBV15 and TRBJ2-6 gives the whole variable domain DAMVIQNPRYQVTQFGKPVTLSCSQTLNHNVMYWYQQKSSQAPKLLFHYYDKDFNNEADTPDNFQSRRPNTSFCFLDIRSPGLGDTAMYLCATSRERRSGANVLTFGAGSRLTVL.